The clone carrying this TCR beta chain has a handful of counts. Its specificity is unknown. The sample is drawn from a study of beta chain features in type 1 diabetes. Germline V gives CDR1 MNHEY, CDR2 SMNVEV (reference sequence). V trimming: 5 bases; J trimming: 5 bases; junction bases outside the gene matches: 5. The length of the CDR3 is 15 residues. Expressed TCRB transcripts got sequenced, as all isolated RNA was reverse transcribed. Assay used: immunoSEQ multiplex PCR; TCRdb lists only in-frame clones, some missing. The sample yields more than 300,000 clones, 9.6% seen once. Study results and limitations: A pattern of fewer insertions and more deletions at VDJ junctions was seen in type 1 diabetes patients. Shorter TCRB CDR3s, moderately but significantly so, were found in Type 1 diabetes patients in all four CD4+ subsets.

The J gene is TRBJ1-3, the V gene TRBV27; TRBD1 aligns across 11 bases. The sample taken for sequencing was central memory CD4+ T cells from blood. This clonotype was sampled from a man aged 25-45 years with type 1 diabetes. The CDR3 sequence is CASSRTGGERNTIYF. Here the CDR3 DNA reads TGTGCCAGCAGTCGGACAGGGGGCGAAAGAAACACCATATATTTT.